This T cell receptor beta chain originates from a study of shared clonotypes between healthy human individuals. Study in general: Samples came from two female and three male donors aged 18 to 49. Study observations and caveats: A reduction in generation probabilities was seen for non-shared clonotypes relative to those shared by all four donors. Sampling covered blood only; tissue repertoires likely differ.

In its sample, this clone was seen once. The antigen is undetermined. Naive CD8 cells comprised CD45RO-negative, CCR7-positively selected cells, excluding terminally differentiated effector memory CD45RA+ cells. Germline values: CDR1 SGHRS, CDR2 YFSETQ. This CDR3 region has 15 residues. Germline trimming cut 0 bases from V and 2 bases from J; bases unmatched to any gene: 2. Several immunoSEQ 96-well plates shared each subset's DNA, each plate a replicate. TCRdb's copy holds only in-frame clones and misses some; the assay was immunoSEQ multiplex PCR. The sample shows millions of clones, approximately 94% of them seen only once.

The V gene is TRBV5-1, the J gene TRBJ2-1, with 7 bases that match TRBD1. The sequence was obtained from a man between 18 and 35 years old in good health. The source material was naive CD8+ T cells sorted from blood. CDR3 residues: CASSLEQGTYNEQFF. CDR3 bases: TGCGCCAGCAGCTTGGAACAGGGGACCTACAATGAGCAGTTCTTC.